This passage covers 8 T cell receptor beta chains from one sample sequenced in a study of blood T cell repertoires in COVID-19. Assay: immunoSEQ multiplex PCR; the TCRdb copy retains only in-frame clones and omits some. The sample includes roughly 200,000 clones, roughly 85% of them seen just once. The material sequenced was PBMCs or T cells enriched from blood (not recorded which). The receptors stem from a woman in her forties with acute COVID-19.

The chain is built from TRBV7-6 and TRBJ2-1, with 10 bases lining up with TRBD1. The length of the CDR3 is 15 residues. J gave up 2 bases and V 3 bases, and 1 base lay outside the gene matches. Germline assignment: CDR1 SGHVS and CDR2 FNYEAQ. CDR3 in amino acids: CASSFGTGAYNEQFF. The DNA of the CDR3 is TGTGCCAGCAGCTTTGGGACAGGGGCCTACAATGAGCAGTTCTTC.

The genes are TRBV7-3 and TRBJ2-2; D may be TRBD2 (6 bases). Germline V gives CDR1 SGHTA, CDR2 FQGTGA. V was cut by 8 bases and J by 2 bases, with 12 bases left in between. The CDR3 totals 14 residues. CDR3: CASAWDFNTGELFF. The CDR3, as DNA: TGTGCCAGCGCCTGGGACTTCAACACCGGGGAGCTGTTTTTT.

V gene TRBV28 combines with J gene TRBJ2-7; D not resolved. The CDR3 is 15 amino acids. Germline V gives CDR1 MDHEN, CDR2 SYDVKM. Trimming removed 2 bases from V and 1 base from J, with 12 bases in between. The CDR3 nucleotides read TGTGCCAGCAGTTTAGCTACAGAGCTATCCTACGAGCAGTACTTC. Its protein product is CASSLATELSYEQYF.

The chain recombines TRBV7-2 with TRBJ1-1; D remains unclear. This CDR3 comprises 13 residues. CDR1 SGHTA and CDR2 FQGNSA come from the germline V gene. The ends were cut back, 5 bases at V and 0 bases at J, with 7 bases in the middle. The CDR3 nucleotides read TGTGCCAGCAGCCTTCACATGAACACTGAAGCTTTCTTT. Residues: CASSLHMNTEAFF. The full variable domain, in which reference TRBV7-2 and TRBJ1-1 provide the parts outside the CDR3, is GAGVSQSPSNKVTEKGKDVELRCDPISGHTALYWYRQSLGQGLEFLIYFQGNSAPDKSGLPSDRFSAERTGGSVSTLTIQRTQQEDSAVYLCASSLHMNTEAFFGQGTRLTVV.

The V gene is TRBV6-5, the J gene TRBJ1-2, with D possibly TRBD1 on 6 matching bases. The V end lost 0 bases, the J end lost 4 bases, and 15 bases lay between the germline ends. The CDR3 is 16 residues long. Germline CDR1 is MNHEY and CDR2 is SVGAGI. CDR3 in DNA: TGTGCCAGCAGTTACTCCCTTGGACAGTCTGGCTATGGCTACACCTTC. Translated: CASSYSLGQSGYGYTF.

V usage is TRBV7-8 and J usage is TRBJ2-1; TRBD2 is a possible D gene (7 bases). Germline V gene lookup returns CDR1 SGHVS and CDR2 FQNEAQ. The CDR3 sequence is 11 residues long. V was clipped by 8 bases and J by 7 bases, with 9 bases between them. CDR3 bases: TGTGCCAGCGGGAGGGGGAATGAGCAGTTCTTC. Its translation is CASGRGNEQFF.

This rearrangement joins TRBV29-1 to TRBJ1-1; D perhaps matches TRBD1 (6 bases). In germline, CDR1 is SQVTM, CDR2 ANQGSEA. Trimming took 4 bases from V and 4 from J, leaving 19 bases between them. The CDR3 covers 15 residues. CDR3 bases: TGCAGCGTTGCCCCAACGGGGGGCCCCGGCACTGAAGCTTTCTTT. Protein product: CSVAPTGGPGTEAFF.

The chain joins TRBV27 to TRBJ2-7; D possibly corresponds to TRBD2 (5 bases). The CDR3 runs to 13 residues. CDR1 and CDR2 from the germline V gene are MNHEY and SMNVEV (reference sequence). V was pared by 6 bases and J by 1 base, with 10 bases between. Written as DNA, the CDR3 is TGTGCCAGCAGGGGCACTAGTTCCTACGAGCAGTACTTC. It yields the protein CASRGTSSYEQYF.